The sequence of this TCR beta chain was determined in a study of Ad26.COV2.S vaccination and SARS-CoV-2 variants. Treatment defined: 15 to 20 received Ad26.COV2.S at low or high dose, single or two shots; about 5 received placebo; per-sample allocation not given. The study sampled participants on day 63 after the first vaccine or placebo injection. Within Boston, the person who donated was an adult of 18-55 years. The V gene's germline CDR1 is SEHNR and CDR2 FQNEAQ (reference sequence). The CDR3 length is 16 residues. V gave up 5 bases and J gave up 9 bases; unmatched junction bases: 10. Clones were read by immunoSEQ multiplex PCR, and TCRdb kept only the in-frame ones, dropping some. The profile shows about half a million clones, roughly nine tenths of them singletons.

The chain employs TRBV7-9 and TRBJ1-6; 10 bases align to TRBD1. The input for sequencing was peripheral blood, taken in a trial of Ad26.COV2.S vaccine versus placebo. The TCR sequence derives from a person aged 18-65 years who received the Ad26.COV2.S COVID-19 vaccine or a placebo. This CDR3 is CASSAGTGVLSSPLHF. As DNA, the CDR3 is TGTGCCAGCAGCGCCGGGACAGGGGTTCTAAGTTCACCCCTCCACTTT.